This T cell receptor (beta chain) was sequenced for a study of response to subunit inactivated influenza vaccine. Broader study findings: New T cells are recruited in small numbers by each seasonal influenza vaccination, according to the authors' suggestion.

The table lists this clonotype with a few counts. Its antigen is still unknown. In TCRdb, the RT-PCR reads were re-called with MiXCR into one record per CDR3 protein. This sample has about 780,000 distinct CDR3 sequences; approximately 17% occur once, and the top ten carry 11%. This sequence was found in a man aged 50 or older who received an inactivated influenza vaccine. Specimen: PBMCs from blood, collected 5 to 6 days after vaccination.

The DNA for the CDR3 is TGTGCCAGCAGGGCAGGGCCGGGTCAGCCCCAGCATTTT. Its translation is CASRAGPGQPQHF. The chain uses TRBV3-1 and TRBJ1-5; TRBD1 is a possible D gene (5 bases). Germline CDR1 reads LGHDT; CDR2 reads YNNKEL (reference sequence). The CDR3 is 13 amino acids. Trimming took 6 bases from V and 6 from J, leaving 12 bases between them. The variable domain in full, with the rest retrieved from reference TRBV3-1 and TRBJ1-5, is DTAVSQTPKYLVTQMGNDKSIKCEQNLGHDTMYWYKQDSKKFLKIMFSYNNKELIINETVPNRFSPKSPDKAHLNLHINSLELGDSAVYFCASRAGPGQPQHFGDGTRLSIL.